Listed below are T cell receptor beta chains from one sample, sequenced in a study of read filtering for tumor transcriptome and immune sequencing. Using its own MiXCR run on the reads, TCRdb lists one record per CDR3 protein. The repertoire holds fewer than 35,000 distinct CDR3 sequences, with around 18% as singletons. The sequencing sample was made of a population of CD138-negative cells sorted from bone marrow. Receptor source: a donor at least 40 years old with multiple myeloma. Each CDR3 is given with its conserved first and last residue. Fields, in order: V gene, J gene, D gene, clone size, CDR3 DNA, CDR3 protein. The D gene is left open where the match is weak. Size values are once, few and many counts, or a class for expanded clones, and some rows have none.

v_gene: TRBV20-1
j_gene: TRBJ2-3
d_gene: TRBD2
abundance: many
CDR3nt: TGCAGTGCTTACCATAGCGGGAGTAGCACAGATACGCAGTATTTT
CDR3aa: CSAYHSGSSTDTQYF

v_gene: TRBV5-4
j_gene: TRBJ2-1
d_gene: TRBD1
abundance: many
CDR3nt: TGTGCCAGCAGTCTTGACAGGGGCTCCTACAATGAGCAGTTCTTC
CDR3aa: CASSLDRGSYNEQFF

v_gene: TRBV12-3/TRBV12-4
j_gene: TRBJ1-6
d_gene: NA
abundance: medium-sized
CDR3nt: TGTGCCAGCAGACGGGACATGAGTTCACCCCTCCACTTT
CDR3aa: CASRRDMSSPLHF

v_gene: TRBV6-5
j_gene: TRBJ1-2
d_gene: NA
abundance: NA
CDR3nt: TGTGCCAGCAGTAGGGGGTCTGGCTACACCTTC
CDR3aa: CASSRGSGYTF

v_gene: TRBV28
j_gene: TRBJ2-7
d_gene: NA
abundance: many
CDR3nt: TGTGCCAGCAGTTTTGGGGCCGCCATGGCGTGGTACTTC
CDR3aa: CASSFGAAMAWYF

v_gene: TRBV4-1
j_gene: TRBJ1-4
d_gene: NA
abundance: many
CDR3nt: TGCGCCAGCAGCCCTAGTTCTACGTCGGCTGAAAAACTGTTTTTT
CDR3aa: CASSPSSTSAEKLFF

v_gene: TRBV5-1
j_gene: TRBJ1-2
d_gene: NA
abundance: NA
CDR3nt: TGCGCCAGCAGCTCGGACGCTGGCTATGGCTACACCTTC
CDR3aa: CASSSDAGYGYTF

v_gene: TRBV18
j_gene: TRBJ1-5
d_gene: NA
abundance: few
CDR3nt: TGTGCCAGCTCAAATGCCTTTGACACCCCAGATCAGCCCCAGCATTTT
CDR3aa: CASSNAFDTPDQPQHF

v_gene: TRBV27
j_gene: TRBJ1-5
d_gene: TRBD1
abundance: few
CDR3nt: TGTGCCAGCAGCCCACAGGGGGCGGGGGGACAGCCCCAGCATTTT
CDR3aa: CASSPQGAGGQPQHF

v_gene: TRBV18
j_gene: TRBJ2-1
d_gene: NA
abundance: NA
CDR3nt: TGTGCCAGCTCGCCACAGGGTTCCAATGAGCAGTTCTTC
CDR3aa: CASSPQGSNEQFF

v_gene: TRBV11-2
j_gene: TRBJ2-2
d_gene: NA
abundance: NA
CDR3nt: TGTGCCAGCAGCCCCCCTACCCAGATCAGGGAGCTGTTTTTT
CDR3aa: CASSPPTQIRELFF

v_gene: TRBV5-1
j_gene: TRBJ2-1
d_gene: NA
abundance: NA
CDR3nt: TGCACCAGCAGCCAACAGGAGGGCTCCTACAATGAGCAGTTCTTC
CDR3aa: CTSSQQEGSYNEQFF

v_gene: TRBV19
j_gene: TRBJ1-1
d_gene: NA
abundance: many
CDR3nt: TGTGCCAGTAGTATTTTAGGAGGCACTGAAGCTTTCTTT
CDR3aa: CASSILGGTEAFF

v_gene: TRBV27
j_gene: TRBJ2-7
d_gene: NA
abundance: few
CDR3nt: TGTGCCAGCAGTCCCGCTCTAGCTGGCGTTTACGAGCAGTACTTC
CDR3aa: CASSPALAGVYEQYF

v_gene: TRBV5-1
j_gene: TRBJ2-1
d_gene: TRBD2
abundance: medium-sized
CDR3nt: TGCGCCAGCAGTCTTATAGCGGGATCCCTCATCAATGAGCAGTTCTTC
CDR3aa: CASSLIAGSLINEQFF

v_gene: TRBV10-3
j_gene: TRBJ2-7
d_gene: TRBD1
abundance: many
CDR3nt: TGTGCCATCAGTGAAAGTGGGACAGGGGTCGCCTACGAGCAGTACTTC
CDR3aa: CAISESGTGVAYEQYF

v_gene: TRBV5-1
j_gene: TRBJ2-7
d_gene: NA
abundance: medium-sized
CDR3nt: TGCGCCAGCAGCCCTGGACAGACTATCCTTGAGCAGTACTTC
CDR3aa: CASSPGQTILEQYF

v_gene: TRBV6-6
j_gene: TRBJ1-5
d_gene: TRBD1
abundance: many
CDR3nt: TGTGCCAGCAGCGTCGACAGGGGGAGCAATCAGCCCCAGCATTTT
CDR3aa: CASSVDRGSNQPQHF